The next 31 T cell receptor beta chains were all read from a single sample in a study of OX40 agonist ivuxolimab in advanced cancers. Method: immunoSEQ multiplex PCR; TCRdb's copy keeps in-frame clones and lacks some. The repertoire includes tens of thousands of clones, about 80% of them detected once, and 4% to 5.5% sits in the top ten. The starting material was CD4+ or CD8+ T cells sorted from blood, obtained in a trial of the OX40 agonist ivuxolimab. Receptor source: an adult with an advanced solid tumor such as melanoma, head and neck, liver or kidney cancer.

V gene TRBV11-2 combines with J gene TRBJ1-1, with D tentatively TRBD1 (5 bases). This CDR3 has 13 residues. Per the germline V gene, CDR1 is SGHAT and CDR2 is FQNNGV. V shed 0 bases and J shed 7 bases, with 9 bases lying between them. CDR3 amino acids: CASSLDQGIEAFF. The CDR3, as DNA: TGTGCCAGCAGCTTAGATCAGGGAATTGAAGCTTTCTTT. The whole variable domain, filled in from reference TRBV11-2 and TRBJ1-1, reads EAGVAQSPRYKIIEKRQSVAFWCNPISGHATLYWYQQILGQGPKLLIQFQNNGVVDDSQLPKDRFSAERLKGVDSTLKIQPAKLEDSAVYLCASSLDQGIEAFFGQGTRLTVV.

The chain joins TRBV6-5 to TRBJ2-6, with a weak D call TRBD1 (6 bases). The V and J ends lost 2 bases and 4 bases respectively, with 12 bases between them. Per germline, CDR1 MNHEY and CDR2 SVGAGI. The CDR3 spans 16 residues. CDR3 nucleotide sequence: TGTGCCAGCAGTTACCGGCACAGGGCGGGGGCCAACGTCCTGACTTTC. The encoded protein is CASSYRHRAGANVLTF.

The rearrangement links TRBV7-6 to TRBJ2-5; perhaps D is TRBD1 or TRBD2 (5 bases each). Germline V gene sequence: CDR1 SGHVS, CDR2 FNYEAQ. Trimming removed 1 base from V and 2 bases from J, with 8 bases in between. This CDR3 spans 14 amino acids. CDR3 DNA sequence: TGTGCCAGCAGCTTAGGGGGGTTACAAGAGACCCAGTACTTC. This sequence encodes CASSLGGLQETQYF.

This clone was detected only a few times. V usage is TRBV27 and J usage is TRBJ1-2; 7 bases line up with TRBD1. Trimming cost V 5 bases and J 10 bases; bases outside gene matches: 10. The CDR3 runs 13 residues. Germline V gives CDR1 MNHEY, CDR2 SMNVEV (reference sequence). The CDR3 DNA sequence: TGTGCCAGCAGTCATCGACAGGGTGGGGACTACACCTTC. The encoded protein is CASSHRQGGDYTF.

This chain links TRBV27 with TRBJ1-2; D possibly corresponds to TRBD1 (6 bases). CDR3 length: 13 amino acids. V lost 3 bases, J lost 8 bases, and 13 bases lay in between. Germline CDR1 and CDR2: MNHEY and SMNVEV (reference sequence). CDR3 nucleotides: TGTGCCAGCAGTTTCGGTACAGGGATAGGCTACACCTTC. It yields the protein CASSFGTGIGYTF.

The CDR3 sequence: CASSRAGANTGELFF. In DNA, the CDR3 is TGTGCCAGTAGTCGAGCGGGCGCGAACACCGGGGAGCTGTTTTTT. J is TRBJ2-2 and V is TRBV19, with D perhaps matching TRBD2 (6 bases). The V end was cut by 5 bases, the J end by 0 bases, with 10 bases between. The CDR3 covers 15 residues. CDR1 is LNHDA, CDR2 SQIVND, per germline (reference sequence).

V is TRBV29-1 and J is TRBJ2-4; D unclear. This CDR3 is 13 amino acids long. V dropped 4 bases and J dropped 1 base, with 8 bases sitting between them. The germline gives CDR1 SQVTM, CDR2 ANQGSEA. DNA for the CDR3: TGCAGCGTTGTTTTACTGGCCAAAAACATTCAGTACTTC. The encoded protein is CSVVLLAKNIQYF.

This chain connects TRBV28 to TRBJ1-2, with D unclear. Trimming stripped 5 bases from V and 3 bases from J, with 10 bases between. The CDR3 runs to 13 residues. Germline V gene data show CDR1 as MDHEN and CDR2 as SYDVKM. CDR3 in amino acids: CASSLLPHYGYTF. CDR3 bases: TGTGCCAGCAGTCTTCTCCCCCACTATGGCTACACCTTC.

CDR3 DNA: TGTGCCAGCAGCGTAGAAGGACAGGGGGGAAGCTACGAGCAGTACTTC. It is translated as CASSVEGQGGSYEQYF. The chain recombines TRBV9 with TRBJ2-7; 10 bases fit TRBD1. In germline, CDR1 is SGDLS, CDR2 YYNGEE. This CDR3 contains 16 residues. V lost 0 bases and J lost 3; bases outside the gene matches: 6. Full variable domain (rest looked up from reference TRBV9 and TRBJ2-7): DSGVTQTPKHLITATGQRVTLRCSPRSGDLSVYWYQQSLDQGLQFLIQYYNGEERAKGNILERFSAQQFPDLHSELNLSSLELGDSALYFCASSVEGQGGSYEQYFGPGTRLTVT.

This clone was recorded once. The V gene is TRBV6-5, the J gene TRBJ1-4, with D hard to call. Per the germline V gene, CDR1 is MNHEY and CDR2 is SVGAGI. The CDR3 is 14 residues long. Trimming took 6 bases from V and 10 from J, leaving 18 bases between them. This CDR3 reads CASRPRIRDAKLFF. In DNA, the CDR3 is TGTGCCAGCAGACCACGGATCCGGGATGCAAAACTGTTTTTT.

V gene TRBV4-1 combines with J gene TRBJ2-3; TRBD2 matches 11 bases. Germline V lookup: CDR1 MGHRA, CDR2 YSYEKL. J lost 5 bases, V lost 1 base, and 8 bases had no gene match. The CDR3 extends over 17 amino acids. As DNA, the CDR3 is TGCGCCAGCAGCCAAGCGACCCTAGGACTAGCGGGAGATACGCAGTATTTT. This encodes CASSQATLGLAGDTQYF.

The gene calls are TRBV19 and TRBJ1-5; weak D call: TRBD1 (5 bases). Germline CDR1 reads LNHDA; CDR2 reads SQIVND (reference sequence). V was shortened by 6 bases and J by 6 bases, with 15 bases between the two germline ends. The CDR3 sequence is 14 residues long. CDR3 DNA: TGTGCCAGTAGCCCTTCCCAGGGAGGTCAGCCCCAGCATTTT. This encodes CASSPSQGGQPQHF.

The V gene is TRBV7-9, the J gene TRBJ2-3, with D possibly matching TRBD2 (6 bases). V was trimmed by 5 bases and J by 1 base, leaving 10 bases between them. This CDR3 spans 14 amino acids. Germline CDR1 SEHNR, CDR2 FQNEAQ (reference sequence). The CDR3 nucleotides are TGTGCCAGCAGCCCCTCGGGGGGCACAGATACGCAGTATTTT. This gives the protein CASSPSGGTDTQYF.

CDR3 in amino acids: CASSVVTGEYGYTF. For the CDR3, the DNA is TGTGCCAGCAGCGTCGTGACAGGTGAATATGGCTACACCTTC. The V and J genes are TRBV9 and TRBJ1-2; a weak D match, TRBD1 (6 bases). V shed 2 bases and J shed 5 bases, with 13 bases lying between them. Germline CDR1 is SGDLS and CDR2 is YYNGEE. The CDR3 extends over 14 amino acids.

CDR3 sequence: CASSRAALGISYNEQFF. The CDR3 DNA reads as TGTGCCAGTAGTAGAGCGGCTCTAGGTATCTCCTACAATGAGCAGTTCTTC. V usage is TRBV19 and J usage is TRBJ2-1; maybe TRBD2 (5 bases). V shed 4 bases and J shed 0 bases, with 16 bases lying between them. Germline assignment: CDR1 LNHDA and CDR2 SQIVND (reference sequence). CDR3 length: 17 amino acids. The variable domain in full, with the rest retrieved from reference TRBV19 and TRBJ2-1, is DGGITQSPKYLFRKEGQNVTLSCEQNLNHDAMYWYRQDPGQGLRLIYYSQIVNDFQKGDIAEGYSVSREKKESFPLTVTSAQKNPTAFYLCASSRAALGISYNEQFFGPGTRLTVL.

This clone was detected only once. CDR3 in amino acids: CASSSGQGASQPQHF. CDR3 coding DNA: TGTGCCAGCAGCTCGGGACAGGGGGCCTCTCAGCCCCAGCATTTT. The rearrangement links TRBV7-2 to TRBJ1-5; 12 bases are shared with TRBD1. CDR1 is SGHTA and CDR2 is FQGNSA in the germline V gene. J gave up 6 bases and V 4 bases, and 4 bases lay outside the gene matches. The CDR3 sequence is 15 residues long. Full variable domain (missing parts from reference TRBV7-2 and TRBJ1-5): GAGVSQSPSNKVTEKGKDVELRCDPISGHTALYWYRQSLGQGLEFLIYFQGNSAPDKSGLPSDRFSAERTGGSVSTLTIQRTQQEDSAVYLCASSSGQGASQPQHFGDGTRLSIL.

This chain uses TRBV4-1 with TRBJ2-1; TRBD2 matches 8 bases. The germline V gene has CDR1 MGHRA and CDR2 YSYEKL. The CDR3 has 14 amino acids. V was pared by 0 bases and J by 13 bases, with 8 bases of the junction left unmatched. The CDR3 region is CASSQDRGLENQFF. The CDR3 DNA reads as TGCGCCAGCAGCCAAGATCGGGGACTAGAAAACCAGTTCTTC.

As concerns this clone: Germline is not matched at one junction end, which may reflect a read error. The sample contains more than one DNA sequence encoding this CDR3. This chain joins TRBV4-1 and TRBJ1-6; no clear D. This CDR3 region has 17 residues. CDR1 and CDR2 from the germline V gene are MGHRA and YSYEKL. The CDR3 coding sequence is TGCGCCAGCAGCCCGTTTCTCCGGGAGTACCCTAATTCACCCCTCCACTTC. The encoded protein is CASSPFLREYPNSPLHF.

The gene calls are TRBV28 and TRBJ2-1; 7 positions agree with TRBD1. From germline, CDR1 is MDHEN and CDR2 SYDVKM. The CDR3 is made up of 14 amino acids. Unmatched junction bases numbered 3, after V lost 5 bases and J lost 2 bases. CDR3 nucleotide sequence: TGTGCCAGCAGTGGACAGGAGACCTACAATGAGCAGTTCTTC. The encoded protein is CASSGQETYNEQFF.

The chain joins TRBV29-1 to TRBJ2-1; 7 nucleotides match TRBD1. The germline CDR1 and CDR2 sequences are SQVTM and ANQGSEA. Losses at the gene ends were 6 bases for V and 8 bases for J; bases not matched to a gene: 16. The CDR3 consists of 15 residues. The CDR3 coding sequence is TGCAGCGTACGAAGGTGGGACAGTGCCGGAGATGAGCAGTTCTTC. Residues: CSVRRWDSAGDEQFF.

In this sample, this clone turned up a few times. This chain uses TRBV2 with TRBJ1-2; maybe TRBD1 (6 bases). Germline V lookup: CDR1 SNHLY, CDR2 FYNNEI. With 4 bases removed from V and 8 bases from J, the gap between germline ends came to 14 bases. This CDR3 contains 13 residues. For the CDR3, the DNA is TGTGCCAGCAGTGTTTCTAGGGGGGACGGCTACACCTTC. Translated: CASSVSRGDGYTF.

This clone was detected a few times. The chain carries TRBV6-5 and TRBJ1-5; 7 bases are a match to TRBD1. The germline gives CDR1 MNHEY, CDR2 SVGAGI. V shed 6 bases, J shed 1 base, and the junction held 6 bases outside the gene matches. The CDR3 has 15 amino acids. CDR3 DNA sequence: TGTGCCAGCAGGATAGTACAGGGGAGCAATCAGCCCCAGCATTTT. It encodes CASRIVQGSNQPQHF.

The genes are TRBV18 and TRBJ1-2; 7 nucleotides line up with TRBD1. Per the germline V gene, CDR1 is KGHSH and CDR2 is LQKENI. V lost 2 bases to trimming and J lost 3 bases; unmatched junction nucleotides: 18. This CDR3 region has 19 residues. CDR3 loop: CASSPENPESAGGHYGYTF. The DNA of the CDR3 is TGTGCCAGCTCACCAGAAAACCCAGAGTCGGCAGGGGGACACTATGGCTACACCTTC.

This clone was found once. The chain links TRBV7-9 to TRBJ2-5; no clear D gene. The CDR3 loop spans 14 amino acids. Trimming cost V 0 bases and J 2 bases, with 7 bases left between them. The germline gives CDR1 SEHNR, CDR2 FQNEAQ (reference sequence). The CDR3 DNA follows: TGTGCCAGCAGCTTAGCCAGAACTCAAGAGACCCAGTACTTC. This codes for CASSLARTQETQYF. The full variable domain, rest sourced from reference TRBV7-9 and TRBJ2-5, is DTGVSQNPRHKITKRGQNVTFRCDPISEHNRLYWYRQTLGQGPEFLTYFQNEAQLEKSRLLSDRFSAERPKGSFSTLEIQRTEQGDSAMYLCASSLARTQETQYFGPGTRLLVL.

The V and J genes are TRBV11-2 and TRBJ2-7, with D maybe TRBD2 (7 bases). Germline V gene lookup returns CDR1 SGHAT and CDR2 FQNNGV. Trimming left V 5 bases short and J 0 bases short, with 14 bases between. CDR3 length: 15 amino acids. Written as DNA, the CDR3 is TGTGCCAGCAGCCCTCCGGCGGGGGCCTCCTACGAGCAGTACTTC. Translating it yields CASSPPAGASYEQYF. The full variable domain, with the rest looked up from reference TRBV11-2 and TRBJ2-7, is EAGVAQSPRYKIIEKRQSVAFWCNPISGHATLYWYQQILGQGPKLLIQFQNNGVVDDSQLPKDRFSAERLKGVDSTLKIQPAKLEDSAVYLCASSPPAGASYEQYFGPGTRLTVT.

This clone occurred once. The CDR3 DNA sequence: TGTGCCAGCAGCCAAGCTTTAGGTGGCACCGGGGAGCTGTTTTTT. Translated: CASSQALGGTGELFF. The chain recombines TRBV14 with TRBJ2-2; D not certain. The germline V gene has CDR1 SGHDN and CDR2 FVKESK. The CDR3 totals 15 residues. V dropped 1 base and J dropped 4 bases, with 10 bases sitting between them.

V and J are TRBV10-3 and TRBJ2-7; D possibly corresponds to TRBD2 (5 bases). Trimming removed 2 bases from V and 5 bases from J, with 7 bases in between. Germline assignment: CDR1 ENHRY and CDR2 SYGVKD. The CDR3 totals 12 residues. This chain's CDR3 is CAISEKRDEQYF. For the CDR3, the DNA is TGTGCCATCAGTGAGAAGAGGGACGAGCAGTACTTC.

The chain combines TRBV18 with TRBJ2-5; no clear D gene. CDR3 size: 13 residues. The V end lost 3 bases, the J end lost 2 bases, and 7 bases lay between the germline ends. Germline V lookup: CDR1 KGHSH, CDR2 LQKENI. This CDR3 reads CASSPSQQETQYF. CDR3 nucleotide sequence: TGTGCCAGCTCACCGTCGCAACAAGAGACCCAGTACTTC.

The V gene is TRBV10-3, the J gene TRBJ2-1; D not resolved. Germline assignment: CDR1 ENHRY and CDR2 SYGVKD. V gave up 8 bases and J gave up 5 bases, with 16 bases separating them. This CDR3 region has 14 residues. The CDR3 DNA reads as TGTGCCATCGGTCGGCTTCTTTCCGACAATGAGCAGTTCTTC. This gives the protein CAIGRLLSDNEQFF.

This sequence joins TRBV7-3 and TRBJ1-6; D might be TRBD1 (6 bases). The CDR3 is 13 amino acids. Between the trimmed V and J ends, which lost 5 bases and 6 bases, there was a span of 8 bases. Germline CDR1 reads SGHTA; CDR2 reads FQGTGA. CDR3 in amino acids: CASSPGVNSPLHF. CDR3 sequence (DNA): TGTGCCAGCAGCCCAGGGGTTAATTCACCCCTCCACTTT.

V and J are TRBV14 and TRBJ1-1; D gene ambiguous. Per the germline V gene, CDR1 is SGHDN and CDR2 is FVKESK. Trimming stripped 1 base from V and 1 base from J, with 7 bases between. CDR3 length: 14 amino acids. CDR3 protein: CASSQVGRNTEAFF. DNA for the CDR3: TGTGCCAGCAGCCAAGTGGGGAGGAACACTGAAGCTTTCTTT.